These 8 T cell receptor beta chains originate from one sample sequenced in a study of radiotherapy plus CTLA-4 blockade in lung cancer. TCRdb keeps only in-frame clones here, not all; method: immunoSEQ multiplex PCR. The sample carries 90,000 or so clones, around 83% recorded once. Sequenced here: peripheral blood, sampled from a patient treated with radiotherapy plus ipilimumab. These TCRs come from a human donor with non-small cell lung cancer who had stable disease on radiotherapy plus ipilimumab.

The CDR3, as DNA: TGTGCCAGTAGCCACGCAGGGTCTAATGAAAAACTGTTTTTT. Translated: CASSHAGSNEKLFF. The chain uses TRBV19 and TRBJ1-4, with D perhaps TRBD1 (5 bases). V shed 6 bases and J shed 3 bases, with 11 bases lying between them. CDR3 length: 14 amino acids. Germline V gene lookup returns CDR1 LNHDA and CDR2 SQIVND (reference sequence).

This sequence joins TRBV7-8 and TRBJ1-5, with D unclear. The CDR3 runs to 15 residues. Trimming took off 2 bases at V and 4 bases at J, with 12 bases between the two ends. Germline V gene sequence: CDR1 SGHVS, CDR2 FQNEAQ. In DNA, the CDR3 is TGTGCCAGCAGCTTACTGGGGAACCCTAATCAGCCCCAGCATTTT. This translates into CASSLLGNPNQPQHF.

The gene calls are TRBV4-1 and TRBJ2-1; unclear D gene. Trimming shortened V by 0 bases and J by 7 bases, and 10 bases separated the two germline ends. CDR1 is MGHRA and CDR2 is YSYEKL in the germline V gene. The CDR3 length is 14 residues. The CDR3 here is CASSQDLPGNEQFF. Written as DNA, the CDR3 is TGCGCCAGCAGCCAAGATCTTCCAGGAAATGAGCAGTTCTTC.

The genes are TRBV5-4 and TRBJ1-5; D might be TRBD1 (6 bases). The CDR3 is made up of 14 amino acids. The germline CDR1 and CDR2 sequences are SGHNT and YYREEE (reference sequence). V was trimmed by 4 bases and J by 4 bases, leaving 12 bases between them. As DNA, the CDR3 is TGTGCCAGCAGCACAGGGCCTGGGAATCAGCCCCAGCATTTT. Its translation: CASSTGPGNQPQHF.

This clone was observed once. V and J are TRBV11-2 and TRBJ2-1, with 9 nucleotides matching TRBD2. The CDR3 is made up of 15 amino acids. Germline values: CDR1 SGHAT, CDR2 FQNNGV. J lost 5 bases, V lost 4 bases, and 6 bases had no gene match. The CDR3 DNA reads TGTGCCAGCAGCTCGACTAGCGGCGCCAACAATGAGCAGTTCTTC. It codes for CASSSTSGANNEQFF. Supplemented by reference TRBV11-2 and TRBJ2-1, the full variable domain reads EAGVAQSPRYKIIEKRQSVAFWCNPISGHATLYWYQQILGQGPKLLIQFQNNGVVDDSQLPKDRFSAERLKGVDSTLKIQPAKLEDSAVYLCASSSTSGANNEQFFGPGTRLTVL.

V gene TRBV5-1 combines with J gene TRBJ1-6, with D possibly matching TRBD1 (6 bases). The CDR3 extends over 20 amino acids. The germline V gene encodes CDR1 SGHRS and CDR2 YFSETQ. V dropped 3 bases and J dropped 7 bases, with 29 bases sitting between them. The DNA of the CDR3 is TGCGCCAGCAGCTCCGACCAGGGGACCCGGGGGTCAGGGATGAATTCACCCCTCCACTTT. As protein: CASSSDQGTRGSGMNSPLHF. Combining the CDR3 with reference TRBV5-1 and TRBJ1-6 gives the whole variable domain KAGVTQTPRYLIKTRGQQVTLSCSPISGHRSVSWYQQTPGQGLQFLFEYFSETQRNKGNFPGRFSGRQFSNSRSEMNVSTLELGDSALYLCASSSDQGTRGSGMNSPLHFGNGTRLTVT.

This clone was seen a handful of times. The chain couples TRBV10-3 to TRBJ2-7; TRBD1 is a possible D gene (5 bases). Germline CDR1 reads ENHRY; CDR2 reads SYGVKD. The CDR3 spans 14 residues. Trimming left V 6 bases short and J 3 bases short, with 15 bases between. The CDR3 bases are TGTGCCATCAGAGCACAGGAAAGGGGCTACGAGCAGTACTTC. Translation: CAIRAQERGYEQYF.

The chain has TRBV28 and TRBJ2-4, with no clear D. The length of the CDR3 is 13 residues. Germline V lookup: CDR1 MDHEN, CDR2 SYDVKM. V lost 5 bases and J 6 bases, leaving 11 bases between the germline ends. The CDR3: CASSPDLGNIQYF. The CDR3 coding sequence is TGTGCCAGCAGTCCTGACCTAGGAAACATTCAGTACTTC. The whole variable domain, filled in from reference TRBV28 and TRBJ2-4, reads DVKVTQSSRYLVKRTGEKVFLECVQDMDHENMFWYRQDPGLGLRLIYFSYDVKMKEKGDIPEGYSVSREKKERFSLILESASTNQTSMYLCASSPDLGNIQYFGAGTRLSVL.